These 9 T cell receptor beta chains came from one sample sequenced in a study of cytomegalovirus exposure and HLA in healthy donors. The PCR contained 60 Vbeta and 13 Jbeta primers. TCRdb's table, derived via immunoSEQ multiplex PCR, lists solely in-frame clones and lacks some. This sample yields 150,000 to 200,000 clones, of which roughly 80% are seen a single time; around 2.6% belongs to the top ten. The specimen sequenced was PBMCs. Receptors were obtained from a female donor in good health and CMV-seronegative.

V gene TRBV15 combines with J gene TRBJ1-1; 8 nucleotides agree with TRBD1. CDR1 and CDR2 (germline): LNHNV, YYDKDF (reference sequence). V was pared by 0 bases and J by 5 bases, with 5 bases of the junction left unmatched. The CDR3 runs to 15 residues. CDR3 DNA sequence: TGTGCCACCAGCAGAGACAGGGGGCTCAGGACTGAAGCTTTCTTT. Protein sequence: CATSRDRGLRTEAFF.

The CDR3 loop reads CASSLPGLKDEKLFF. In DNA form, the CDR3 reads TGTGCCAGCAGTTTACCAGGACTAAAGGATGAAAAACTGTTTTTT. The V and J genes are TRBV28 and TRBJ1-4, with D unresolved. This CDR3 spans 15 amino acids. Trimming removed 2 bases from V and 6 bases from J, with 13 bases in between. Germline lookup yields CDR1 MDHEN and CDR2 SYDVKM. Looking up the rest from reference TRBV28 and TRBJ1-4 gives the full variable domain: DVKVTQSSRYLVKRTGEKVFLECVQDMDHENMFWYRQDPGLGLRLIYFSYDVKMKEKGDIPEGYSVSREKKERFSLILESASTNQTSMYLCASSLPGLKDEKLFFGSGTQLSVL.

The V call is TRBV9, the J call TRBJ2-7; 8 nucleotides match TRBD2. The CDR3 loop spans 14 amino acids. The V gene's germline CDR1 is SGDLS and CDR2 YYNGEE. The trim removed 7 bases at V and 7 bases at J, leaving 13 bases unmatched. CDR3 DNA sequence: TGTGCCAGCTGCCGGGGGGGAGAGGCGTCGGAGCAGTACTTC. Encoded protein: CASCRGGEASEQYF.

The CDR3 loop is CASAIAQGDNYGYTF. The CDR3 DNA reads as TGTGCCAGCGCAATCGCACAGGGTGATAACTATGGCTACACCTTC. The V call is TRBV18, the J call TRBJ1-2, with a tentative D call TRBD1 (6 bases). CDR1 is KGHSH and CDR2 is LQKENI in the germline V gene. V was trimmed by 8 bases and J by 1 base, leaving 17 bases between them. CDR3 length: 15 amino acids.

V and J are TRBV5-1 and TRBJ1-2, with D uncertain. This CDR3 comprises 15 residues. In germline, CDR1 is SGHRS, CDR2 YFSETQ. V was clipped by 3 bases and J by 7 bases, with 19 bases between them. As DNA, the CDR3 is TGCGCCAGCAGCTCGGACGGGTACGGGAAACCTGGCTACACCTTC. Translation gives CASSSDGYGKPGYTF. The full variable domain, rest sourced from reference TRBV5-1 and TRBJ1-2, is KAGVTQTPRYLIKTRGQQVTLSCSPISGHRSVSWYQQTPGQGLQFLFEYFSETQRNKGNFPGRFSGRQFSNSRSEMNVSTLELGDSALYLCASSSDGYGKPGYTFGSGTRLTVV.

This clone was counted a few times. The chain employs TRBV30 and TRBJ1-1; D ambiguous. Germline V gives CDR1 GTSNPN, CDR2 SVGIG (reference sequence). Trimming pared 4 bases from V and 1 base from J, leaving 13 bases between. This CDR3 region has 14 residues. This CDR3 is CAWIAFRGNTEAFF. In DNA, the CDR3 is TGTGCCTGGATAGCTTTTCGGGGGAACACTGAAGCTTTCTTT.

The rearrangement joins TRBV5-5 to TRBJ2-7; D not resolved. The CDR3 contains 13 residues. Trimming cost V 0 bases and J 2 bases, with 6 bases left between them. Germline CDR1 and CDR2: SGHKS and YYEKEE (reference sequence). The CDR3, as DNA: TGTGCCAGCAGCTTGGAGCCTCCCTACGAGCAGTACTTC. Protein: CASSLEPPYEQYF.

V is TRBV5-5 and J is TRBJ2-7, with 9 bases lining up with TRBD2. Germline trimming cut 4 bases from V and 2 bases from J; bases unmatched to any gene: 4. Germline V CDR1 and CDR2: SGHKS, YYEKEE (reference sequence). The CDR3 runs 14 residues. The chain's CDR3 is CASSRTSETYEQYF. CDR3 nucleotide sequence: TGTGCCAGCAGCCGGACTAGCGAGACCTACGAGCAGTACTTC.

The chain carries TRBV5-6 and TRBJ2-3; D uncertain. Germline V lookup: CDR1 SGHDT, CDR2 YYEEEE. Trimming pared 0 bases from V and 4 bases from J, leaving 15 bases between. The CDR3 length is 16 residues. CDR3 DNA sequence: TGTGCCAGCAGCTTGGTTGGCGGCCCCCGCCCAGATACGCAGTATTTT. Its translation: CASSLVGGPRPDTQYF.